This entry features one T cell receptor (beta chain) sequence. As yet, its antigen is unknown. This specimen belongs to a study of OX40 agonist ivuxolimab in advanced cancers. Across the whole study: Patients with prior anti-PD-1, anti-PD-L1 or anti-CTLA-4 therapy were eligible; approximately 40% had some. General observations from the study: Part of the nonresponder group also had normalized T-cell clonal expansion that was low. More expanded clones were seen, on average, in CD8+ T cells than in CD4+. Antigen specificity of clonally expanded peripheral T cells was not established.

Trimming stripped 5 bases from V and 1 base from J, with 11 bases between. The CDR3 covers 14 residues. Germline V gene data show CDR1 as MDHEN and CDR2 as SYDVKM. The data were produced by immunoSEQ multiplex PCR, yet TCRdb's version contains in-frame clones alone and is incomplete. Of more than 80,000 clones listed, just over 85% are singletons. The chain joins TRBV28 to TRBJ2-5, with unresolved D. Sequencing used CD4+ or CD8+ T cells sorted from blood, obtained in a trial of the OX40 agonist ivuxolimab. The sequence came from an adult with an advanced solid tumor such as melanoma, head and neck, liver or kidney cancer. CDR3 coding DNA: TGTGCCAGCAGTCTAACCCATACCCAAGAGACCCAGTACTTC. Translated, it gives CASSLTHTQETQYF.